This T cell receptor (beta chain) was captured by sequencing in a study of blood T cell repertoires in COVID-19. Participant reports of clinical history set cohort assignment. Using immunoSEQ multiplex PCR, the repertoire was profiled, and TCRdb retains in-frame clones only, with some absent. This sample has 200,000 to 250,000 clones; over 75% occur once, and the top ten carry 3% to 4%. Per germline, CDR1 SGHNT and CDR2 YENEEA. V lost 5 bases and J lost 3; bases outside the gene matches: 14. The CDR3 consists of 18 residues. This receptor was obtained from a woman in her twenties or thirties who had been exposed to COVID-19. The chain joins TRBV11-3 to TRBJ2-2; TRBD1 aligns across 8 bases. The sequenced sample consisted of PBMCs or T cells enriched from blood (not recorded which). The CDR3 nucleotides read TGTGCCAGCAGCCCAGGGGGTATAGGACAGGGCGACACCGGGGAGCTGTTTTTT. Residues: CASSPGGIGQGDTGELFF.